These 24 T cell receptor beta chains share one sample of origin, sequenced in a study of PD-1 blockade in classical Hodgkin lymphoma. The repertoire was sequenced with immunoSEQ multiplex PCR; TCRdb's copy has only in-frame clones and lacks some. The sample contains tens of thousands of clones, approximately 81% of which appear only once. Every patient had relapsed following autologous stem cell transplantation, and cohorts differed in brentuximab vedotin exposure. The specimen comprised peripheral blood mononuclear cells (PBMCs), sampled before the second cycle of nivolumab. The receptors stem from a human donor with classical Hodgkin lymphoma.

The genes are TRBV14 and TRBJ2-7; possibly TRBD1 for D (5 bases). The germline V gene encodes CDR1 SGHDN and CDR2 FVKESK. The V end lost 0 bases, the J end lost 6 bases, and 12 bases lay between the germline ends. CDR3 length: 14 amino acids. CDR3: CASSQDRGRGEQYF. CDR3 coding DNA: TGTGCCAGCAGCCAAGATAGAGGAAGGGGCGAGCAGTACTTC.

The V gene is TRBV19, the J gene TRBJ2-1; D is ambiguous. Germline V gives CDR1 LNHDA, CDR2 SQIVND (reference sequence). V lost 4 bases to trimming and J lost 5 bases, with 9 bases between them. This CDR3 has 13 amino acids. CDR3 amino acids: CASSTRRDNEQFF. The CDR3 DNA reads TGTGCCAGTAGTACCCGACGGGACAATGAGCAGTTCTTC.

This clone was counted only a few times. V and J are TRBV5-5 and TRBJ2-5; TRBD2 is a possible D gene (7 bases). Germline-derived CDR1 and CDR2 are SGHKS and YYEKEE (reference sequence). The CDR3 is 14 amino acids. Trimming took 0 bases from V and 10 from J, leaving 16 bases between them. The CDR3 bases are TGTGCCAGCAGCTTGGGCGGGGGCCTCGAGGTCCAGTACTTC. Protein product: CASSLGGGLEVQYF.

J is TRBJ2-7 and V is TRBV5-1; the D gene could be TRBD1 or TRBD2 (5 bases each). Germline CDR1 reads SGHRS; CDR2 reads YFSETQ. V was shortened by 5 bases and J by 2 bases, with 14 bases between the two germline ends. There are 14 residues in the CDR3. The CDR3 loop is CASSNRDGTYEQYF. CDR3 DNA sequence: TGCGCCAGCAGTAACCGGGACGGTACCTACGAGCAGTACTTC.

This clone has a handful of counts. The V gene is TRBV7-6, the J gene TRBJ1-5; D remains unclear. Germline-derived CDR1 and CDR2 are SGHVS and FNYEAQ. The CDR3 extends over 15 amino acids. V dropped 5 bases and J dropped 6 bases, with 17 bases sitting between them. In DNA, the CDR3 is TGTGCCAGCAGCCTAGACGGACTCGGTGTTCAGCCCCAGCATTTT. Translation: CASSLDGLGVQPQHF.

This clone has just one count. This chain links TRBV5-1 with TRBJ2-5; unclear D gene. Germline V gene sequence: CDR1 SGHRS, CDR2 YFSETQ. Trimming shortened V by 5 bases and J by 5 bases, and 10 bases separated the two germline ends. CDR3 length: 12 residues. The CDR3 DNA reads as TGCGCCAGCAGGTCCTCCGGGGAGACCCAGTACTTC. Amino acids: CASRSSGETQYF. Using reference TRBV5-1 and TRBJ2-5 for the parts outside the CDR3, the full variable domain is KAGVTQTPRYLIKTRGQQVTLSCSPISGHRSVSWYQQTPGQGLQFLFEYFSETQRNKGNFPGRFSGRQFSNSRSEMNVSTLELGDSALYLCASRSSGETQYFGPGTRLLVL.

This clone was picked up a small number of times. The chain recombines TRBV19 with TRBJ1-2; D is uncertain. Germline CDR1 reads LNHDA; CDR2 reads SQIVND (reference sequence). V was pared by 3 bases and J by 7 bases, with 21 bases between. The CDR3 spans 16 residues. For the CDR3, the DNA is TGTGCCAGTAGTATGACCCCGACGCACCACTTTGCTGGCTACACCTTC. Translated, it gives CASSMTPTHHFAGYTF.

The chain is built from TRBV28 and TRBJ1-2; D not certain. Germline values: CDR1 MDHEN, CDR2 SYDVKM. With 3 bases removed from V and 7 bases from J, the gap between germline ends came to 6 bases. CDR3 length: 11 amino acids. The CDR3 protein is CASSFRAGYTF. In DNA, the CDR3 is TGTGCCAGCAGTTTTCGGGCTGGCTACACCTTC.

This clone was seen just once. This chain links TRBV2 with TRBJ2-1, with D possibly matching TRBD2 (5 bases). V was trimmed by 5 bases and J by 0 bases, leaving 14 bases between them. Germline assignment: CDR1 SNHLY and CDR2 FYNNEI. The CDR3 length is 16 residues. The CDR3 DNA is TGTGCCAGCAGTCCGAAGGACTGGGGCTCCTACAATGAGCAGTTCTTC. Protein sequence: CASSPKDWGSYNEQFF.

The V call is TRBV5-4, the J call TRBJ1-1, with D uncertain. The CDR3 contains 14 residues. The germline V and J ends were trimmed by 0 bases and 8 bases, with 14 bases remaining between them. Germline V CDR1 and CDR2: SGHNT, YYREEE (reference sequence). The CDR3 DNA reads TGTGCCAGCAGCTTGGGCTCTGGGTTGCTCGAAGCTTTCTTT. Translated: CASSLGSGLLEAFF.

The gene calls are TRBV4-3 and TRBJ2-3; 7 nucleotides match TRBD2. Trimming took 6 bases from V and 3 from J; bases not matched to a gene: 6. Germline-derived CDR1 and CDR2 are LGHNA and YSLEER. The CDR3 length is 14 residues. The CDR3 nucleotides are TGCGCCAGCAGTCAGCGGGGCGGGACAGATACGCAGTATTTT. Amino acid sequence: CASSQRGGTDTQYF.

V gene TRBV6-4 combines with J gene TRBJ2-7; TRBD2 agrees at 12 bases. V trimming: 6 bases; J trimming: 7 bases; junction bases outside the gene matches: 7. The length of the CDR3 is 14 residues. Per germline, CDR1 MRHNA and CDR2 SNTAGT. The CDR3 DNA follows: TGTGCCAGCAGCCGACTAGCGGGGGTAGGGGAGCAGTACTTC. Protein sequence: CASSRLAGVGEQYF.

The V gene is TRBV11-2, the J gene TRBJ1-1; D is possibly TRBD1 (5 bases). The germline CDR1 and CDR2 sequences are SGHAT and FQNNGV. Deletions cut 6 bases from V and 4 bases from J, with 18 bases between. CDR3 length: 15 amino acids. The CDR3 region is CASRTIRGAGTEAFF. As DNA, the CDR3 is TGTGCCAGCAGGACTATACGAGGGGCCGGCACTGAAGCTTTCTTT.

Turning to this clone: It is likely a read error, because the conserved phenylalanine at the end of the CDR3 is missing. It is unclear where the CDR3 begins or ends on the DNA, so no DNA is shown, and the CDR3 is as TCRdb lists it. V is TRBV23-1 and J is TRBJ2-7; TRBD2 is the table's D call and was not checked against the DNA. TRBV23-1 is an ORF, with its function uncertain. The CDR3 spans 10 amino acids, including both terminal residues. CDR3 loop: CASSQTKVTA.

The CDR3 protein is CASSLVGRGTEKLFF. The DNA for the CDR3 is TGTGCCAGCAGCTTGGTTGGCAGGGGCACCGAAAAACTGTTTTTT. The chain employs TRBV5-8 and TRBJ1-4; a weak D match, TRBD1 (6 bases). The CDR3 sequence is 15 residues long. Trimming removed 0 bases at V and 8 bases at J, with 14 bases between. Germline CDR1 SGHTS, CDR2 YDEGEE.

This clone has only one observation. J is TRBJ2-7 and V is TRBV18, with D possibly being TRBD1 (6 bases). V shed 5 bases and J shed 3 bases, with 14 bases lying between them. The CDR3 sequence is 14 residues long. CDR1 is KGHSH, CDR2 LQKENI, per germline. CDR3 amino acids: CASSETGTIYEQYF. In DNA, the CDR3 is TGTGCCAGCTCAGAGACCGGGACAATCTACGAGCAGTACTTC.

This clone is a singleton in its sample. V usage is TRBV5-1 and J usage is TRBJ2-2, with TRBD1 identical over 8 bases. J was trimmed by 1 base and V by 4 bases; bases with no gene match: 6. There are 16 residues in the CDR3. The germline V gene has CDR1 SGHRS and CDR2 YFSETQ. CDR3 protein: CASSLIRGQNTGELFF. The CDR3 region has the DNA TGCGCCAGCAGCCTCATCAGGGGGCAGAACACCGGGGAGCTGTTTTTT.

V and J are TRBV7-2 and TRBJ2-5; 7 bases line up with TRBD2. From germline, CDR1 is SGHTA and CDR2 FQGNSA. V trimming: 1 base; J trimming: 1 base; junction bases outside the gene matches: 0. This CDR3 comprises 14 residues. The chain's CDR3 is CASSLGGSQETQYF. The CDR3 nucleotides read TGTGCCAGCAGCTTAGGCGGGAGCCAAGAGACCCAGTACTTC.

This chain's CDR3 is CASSLQGKNTGELFF. The CDR3 DNA sequence: TGTGCCAGCAGCTTACAAGGGAAAAACACCGGGGAGCTGTTTTTT. The chain is built from TRBV11-2 and TRBJ2-2, with D hard to call. Looked up from germline, CDR1 is SGHAT and CDR2 is FQNNGV. V gave up 2 bases and J gave up 2 bases, with 9 bases separating them. CDR3 length equals 15 residues.

V and J are TRBV18 and TRBJ2-2, with 11 bases matching TRBD1. Germline CDR1 reads KGHSH; CDR2 reads LQKENI. The length of the CDR3 is 17 residues. V was clipped by 8 bases and J by 2 bases; unmatched bases: 10. CDR3 DNA: TGTGCCAGCACTCACCAGGGACAGGGGGTCAACACCGGGGAGCTGTTTTTT. Protein: CASTHQGQGVNTGELFF.

The V call is TRBV19, the J call TRBJ1-2; D gene ambiguous. Between the trimmed V and J ends, which lost 2 bases and 2 bases, there was a span of 3 bases. The CDR3 extends over 12 amino acids. CDR1 and CDR2 from the germline V gene are LNHDA and SQIVND (reference sequence). CDR3 sequence reads: CASSIMNYGYTF. The CDR3 bases are TGTGCCAGTAGTATAATGAACTATGGCTACACCTTC.

This rearrangement joins TRBV5-4 to TRBJ1-2, with TRBD1 matching over 9 bases. Trimming took 7 bases from V and 1 from J; bases not matched to a gene: 8. The CDR3 has 15 amino acids. Germline V CDR1 and CDR2: SGHNT, YYREEE (reference sequence). CDR3 sequence reads: CASWNRGHGNYGYTF. The CDR3 region has the DNA TGTGCCAGCTGGAACAGGGGGCACGGTAACTATGGCTACACCTTC.

This chain connects TRBV6-5 to TRBJ2-7, with D perhaps TRBD1 or TRBD2 (6 bases each). Between the trimmed V and J ends, which lost 5 bases and 2 bases, there was a span of 13 bases. The CDR3 consists of 14 residues. The germline V gene encodes CDR1 MNHEY and CDR2 SVGAGI. CDR3 in DNA: TGTGCCAGCAGTCCCGTCGGGGGCGCCTACGAGCAGTACTTC. It yields the protein CASSPVGGAYEQYF.

The chain carries TRBV7-9 and TRBJ2-4, with D perhaps matching TRBD2 (5 bases). CDR3 length equals 14 residues. Germline lookup yields CDR1 SEHNR and CDR2 FQNEAQ (reference sequence). The V and J ends lost 4 bases and 6 bases respectively, with 13 bases between them. The CDR3 is CASSSALGRNIQYF. CDR3 nucleotide sequence: TGTGCCAGCAGCTCAGCGCTGGGGAGAAACATTCAGTACTTC. The complete variable domain, with remaining parts taken from reference TRBV7-9 and TRBJ2-4, reads DTGVSQNPRHKITKRGQNVTFRCDPISEHNRLYWYRQTLGQGPEFLTYFQNEAQLEKSRLLSDRFSAERPKGSFSTLEIQRTEQGDSAMYLCASSSALGRNIQYFGAGTRLSVL.